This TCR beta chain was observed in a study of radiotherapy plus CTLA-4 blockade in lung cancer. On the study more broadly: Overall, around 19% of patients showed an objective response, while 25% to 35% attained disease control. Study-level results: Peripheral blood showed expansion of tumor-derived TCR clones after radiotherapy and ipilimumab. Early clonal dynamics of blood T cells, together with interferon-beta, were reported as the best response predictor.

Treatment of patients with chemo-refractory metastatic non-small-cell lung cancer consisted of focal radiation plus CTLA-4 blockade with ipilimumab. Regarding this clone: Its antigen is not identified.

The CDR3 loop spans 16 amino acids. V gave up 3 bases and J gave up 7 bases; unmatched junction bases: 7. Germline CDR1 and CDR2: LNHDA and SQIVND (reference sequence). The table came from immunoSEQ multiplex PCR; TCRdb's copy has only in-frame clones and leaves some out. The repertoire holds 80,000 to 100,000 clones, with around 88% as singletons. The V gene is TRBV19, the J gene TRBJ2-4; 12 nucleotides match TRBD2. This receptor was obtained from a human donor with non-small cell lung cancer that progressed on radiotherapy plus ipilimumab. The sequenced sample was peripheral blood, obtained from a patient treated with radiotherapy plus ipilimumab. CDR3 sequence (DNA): TGTGCCAGTAGTATCAGGCTAGCGGGAGGGCCGAACATTCAGTACTTC. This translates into CASSIRLAGGPNIQYF.